The entry below describes one TCR beta chain. Its antigen is unknown. Expressed TCRB transcripts were sequenced after all isolated RNA was converted to cDNA. Profiled with immunoSEQ multiplex PCR; TCRdb holds only in-frame clones, not every one. Of hundreds of thousands of clones listed, approximately 28% were seen once; the top ten hold about 0.06%. This entry belongs to a study of beta chain features in type 1 diabetes. Points from the study as a whole: Equally in patients and controls, shorter templates might have been favored by PCR. Type 1 diabetes patients had moderately but significantly shorter TCRB CDR3s in all four CD4+ subsets. Individuals with type 1 diabetes displayed fewer insertions and more deletions at VDJ junctions.

Germline V gives CDR1 SGHNT, CDR2 YYREEE (reference sequence). Trimming removed 3 bases from V and 0 bases from J; junction bases left unmatched: 12. CDR3 length equals 18 residues. CD4+ naive, central memory, regulatory and stem cell-like memory cells were sorted via CD45RO/CCR7/CD25/CD127/CD95/CD27. The sequenced sample was naive CD4+ T cells from blood. This TCR was recovered from a man younger than 35 in good health. The V gene is TRBV5-4, the J gene TRBJ2-4, with 7 positions matching TRBD2. CDR3 residues: CASSSMGGRQIAKNIQYF. CDR3 in DNA: TGTGCCAGCAGCTCGATGGGGGGGAGACAGATAGCCAAAAACATTCAGTACTTC.